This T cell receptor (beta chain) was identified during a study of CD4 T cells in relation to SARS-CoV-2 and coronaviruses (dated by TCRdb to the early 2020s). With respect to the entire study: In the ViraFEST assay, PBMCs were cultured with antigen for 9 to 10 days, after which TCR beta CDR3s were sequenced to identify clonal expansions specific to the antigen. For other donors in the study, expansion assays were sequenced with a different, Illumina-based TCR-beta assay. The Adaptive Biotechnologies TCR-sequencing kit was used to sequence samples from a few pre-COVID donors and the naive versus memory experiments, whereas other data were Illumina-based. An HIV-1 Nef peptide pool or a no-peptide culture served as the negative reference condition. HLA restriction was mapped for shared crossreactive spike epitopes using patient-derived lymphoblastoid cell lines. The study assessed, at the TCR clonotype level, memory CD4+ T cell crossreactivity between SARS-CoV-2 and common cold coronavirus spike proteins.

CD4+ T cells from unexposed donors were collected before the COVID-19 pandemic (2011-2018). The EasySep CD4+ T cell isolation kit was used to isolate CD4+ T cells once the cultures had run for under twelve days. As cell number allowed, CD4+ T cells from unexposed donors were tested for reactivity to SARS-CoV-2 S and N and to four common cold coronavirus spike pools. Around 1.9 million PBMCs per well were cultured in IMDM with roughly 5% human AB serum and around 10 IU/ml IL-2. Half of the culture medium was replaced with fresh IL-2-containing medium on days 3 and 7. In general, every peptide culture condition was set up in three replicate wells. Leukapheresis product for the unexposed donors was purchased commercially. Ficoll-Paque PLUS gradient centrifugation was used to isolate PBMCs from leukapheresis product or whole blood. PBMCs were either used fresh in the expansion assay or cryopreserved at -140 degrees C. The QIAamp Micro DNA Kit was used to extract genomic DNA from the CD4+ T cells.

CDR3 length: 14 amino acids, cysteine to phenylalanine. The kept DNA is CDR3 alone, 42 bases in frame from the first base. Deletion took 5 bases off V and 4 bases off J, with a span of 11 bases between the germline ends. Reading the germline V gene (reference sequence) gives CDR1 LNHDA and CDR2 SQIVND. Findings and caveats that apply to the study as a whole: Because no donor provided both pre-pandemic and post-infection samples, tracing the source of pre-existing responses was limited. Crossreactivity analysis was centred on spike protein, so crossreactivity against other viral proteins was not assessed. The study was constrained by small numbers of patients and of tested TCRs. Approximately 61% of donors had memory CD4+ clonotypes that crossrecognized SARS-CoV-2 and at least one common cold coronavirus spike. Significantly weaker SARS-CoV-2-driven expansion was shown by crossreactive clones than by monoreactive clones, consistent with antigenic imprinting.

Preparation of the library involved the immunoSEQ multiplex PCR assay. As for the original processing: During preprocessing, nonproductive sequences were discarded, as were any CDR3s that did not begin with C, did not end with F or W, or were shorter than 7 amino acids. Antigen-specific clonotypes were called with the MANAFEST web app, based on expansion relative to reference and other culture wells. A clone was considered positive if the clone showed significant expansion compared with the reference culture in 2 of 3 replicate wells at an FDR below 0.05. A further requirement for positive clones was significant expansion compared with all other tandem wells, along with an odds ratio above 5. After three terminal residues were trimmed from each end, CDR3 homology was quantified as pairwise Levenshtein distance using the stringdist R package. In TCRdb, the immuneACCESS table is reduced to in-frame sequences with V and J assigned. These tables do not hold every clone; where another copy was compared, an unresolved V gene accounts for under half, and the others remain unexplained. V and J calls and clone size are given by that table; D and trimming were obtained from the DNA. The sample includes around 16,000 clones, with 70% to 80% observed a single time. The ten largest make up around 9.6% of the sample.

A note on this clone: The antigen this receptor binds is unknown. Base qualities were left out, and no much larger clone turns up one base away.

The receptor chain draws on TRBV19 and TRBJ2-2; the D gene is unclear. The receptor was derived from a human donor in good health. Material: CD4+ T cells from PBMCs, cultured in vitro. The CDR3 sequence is CASSSETPTGELFF. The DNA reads TGTGCCAGTAGTTCGGAGACACCCACCGGGGAGCTGTTTTTT.